These 21 T cell receptor beta chains were sequenced from one sample in a study of cytomegalovirus exposure and HLA in healthy donors. PCR involved 60 Vbeta and 13 Jbeta primers. Using immunoSEQ multiplex PCR, the repertoire was profiled, and TCRdb retains in-frame clones only, with some absent. The repertoire includes roughly 180,000 clones, roughly 80% of them detected once, and about 2.4% sits in the top ten. The sample was PBMCs. The receptors were gathered from a male donor in good health and CMV-seronegative.

The chain couples TRBV18 to TRBJ2-2; 8 bases are a match to TRBD1. The CDR3 totals 14 residues. Trimming at V came to 3 bases and at J to 9 bases, leaving 6 bases not matched to a gene. Looked up from germline, CDR1 is KGHSH and CDR2 is LQKENI. The CDR3 protein is CASSPGQGGRELFF. CDR3 DNA sequence: TGTGCCAGCTCACCCGGACAGGGAGGTCGGGAGCTGTTTTTT.

The rearrangement joins TRBV5-1 to TRBJ1-2, with 10 bases aligning to TRBD1. In germline, CDR1 is SGHRS, CDR2 YFSETQ. J lost 8 bases, V lost 0 bases, and 13 bases had no gene match. The CDR3 contains 17 residues. The CDR3 region has the DNA TGCGCCAGCAGCTTGGGAGGGACAGGGGTACCTGGGGACGGCTACACCTTC. It yields the protein CASSLGGTGVPGDGYTF.

This chain joins TRBV18 and TRBJ2-5; D unclear. Germline V lookup: CDR1 KGHSH, CDR2 LQKENI. This CDR3 contains 14 residues. V was clipped by 4 bases and J by 5 bases, with 14 bases between them. The CDR3 loop is CASSLGGQAETQYF. As DNA, the CDR3 is TGTGCCAGCTCACTCGGTGGGCAGGCGGAGACCCAGTACTTC.

The rearrangement joins TRBV2 to TRBJ2-5; TRBD1 might be the D (8 bases). Trimming removed 2 bases at V and 5 bases at J, with 12 bases between. Germline V lookup: CDR1 SNHLY, CDR2 FYNNEI. The CDR3 totals 14 residues. The CDR3 here is CASSELQGGETQYF. The CDR3 DNA reads as TGTGCCAGCAGTGAATTACAGGGGGGGGAGACCCAGTACTTC.

The chain has TRBV29-1 and TRBJ2-1; maybe TRBD1 (6 bases). This CDR3 has 12 amino acids. V was pared by 6 bases and J by 6 bases, with 12 bases between. Germline V gene data show CDR1 as SQVTM and CDR2 as ANQGSEA. CDR3 protein: CSVGADINEQFF. In DNA, the CDR3 is TGCAGCGTGGGGGCGGACATCAATGAGCAGTTCTTC.

J is TRBJ2-7 and V is TRBV6-5; tentative D call: TRBD1 (5 bases). Germline-derived CDR1 and CDR2 are MNHEY and SVGAGI. This CDR3 comprises 15 residues. The V end lost 6 bases, the J end lost 0 bases, and 15 bases lay between the germline ends. The CDR3 sequence: CASSRQLDYSYEQYF. The CDR3 coding sequence is TGTGCCAGCAGCAGACAGCTAGATTACTCCTACGAGCAGTACTTC.

The gene calls are TRBV9 and TRBJ2-7; 12 positions agree with TRBD2. With V trimmed by 3 bases and J by 3 bases, 1 base remained unmatched. The V gene's germline CDR1 is SGDLS and CDR2 YYNGEE. The CDR3 length is 14 residues. CDR3 in amino acids: CASSETSGGYEQYF. Here the CDR3 DNA reads TGTGCCAGCAGCGAGACTAGCGGGGGCTACGAGCAGTACTTC.

This chain links TRBV4-2 with TRBJ2-3; the match to TRBD2 covers 7 bases. CDR1 and CDR2 (germline): LGHNA, YNFKEQ. V lost 5 bases and J lost 5; bases outside the gene matches: 13. The CDR3 sequence is 16 residues long. The CDR3 loop reads CASSTLSGAGEDTQYF. The CDR3 nucleotides are TGTGCCAGCAGCACCCTAAGCGGGGCCGGAGAAGATACGCAGTATTTT.

This rearrangement joins TRBV6-5 to TRBJ2-7, with 7 bases fitting TRBD2. Per germline, CDR1 MNHEY and CDR2 SVGAGI. After removal of 6 bases from V and 6 bases from J, the junction contained 8 bases not matched to a gene. This CDR3 region has 13 residues. As DNA, the CDR3 is TGTGCCAGCAGAACTGGGGGGGTCCGCGAGCAGTACTTC. It encodes CASRTGGVREQYF.

This clone was detected only once. The chain uses TRBV18 and TRBJ2-2; D not certain. The V gene's germline CDR1 is KGHSH and CDR2 LQKENI. CDR3 size: 15 residues. V lost 2 bases and J 1 base, leaving 8 bases between the germline ends. The chain's CDR3 is CASSPVSQNTGELFF. The CDR3 coding sequence is TGTGCCAGCTCACCAGTCTCACAGAACACCGGGGAGCTGTTTTTT. Full variable domain (remainder filled in from reference TRBV18 and TRBJ2-2): NAGVMQNPRHLVRRRGQEARLRCSPMKGHSHVYWYRQLPEEGLKFMVYLQKENIIDESGMPKERFSAEFPKEGPSILRIQQVVRGDSAAYFCASSPVSQNTGELFFGEGSRLTVL.

The V gene is TRBV11-2, the J gene TRBJ2-7, with a weak D call TRBD2 (5 bases). The length of the CDR3 is 16 residues. Trimming pared 1 base from V and 5 bases from J, leaving 18 bases between. Germline CDR1 and CDR2: SGHAT and FQNNGV. The CDR3 here is CASSLGQIPSGDEQYF. Written as DNA, the CDR3 is TGTGCCAGCAGCTTAGGGCAGATCCCCAGCGGCGACGAGCAGTACTTC.

This rearrangement joins TRBV15 to TRBJ2-3; D is unresolved. Germline assignment: CDR1 LNHNV and CDR2 YYDKDF (reference sequence). The CDR3 has 12 residues. The V end was cut by 3 bases, the J end by 4 bases, with 5 bases between. The CDR3 reads CATSSSSDTQYF. CDR3 nucleotides: TGTGCCACCAGCAGTTCCTCAGATACGCAGTATTTT.

This clone was seen a few times. The V gene is TRBV6-5, the J gene TRBJ1-4; possible D gene TRBD1, 6 bases. Trimming removed 6 bases at V and 7 bases at J, with 12 bases between. CDR3 length equals 13 residues. Germline CDR1 MNHEY, CDR2 SVGAGI. CDR3 region: CASRRRGVEKLFF. The CDR3 region has the DNA TGTGCCAGCAGGCGCAGGGGAGTTGAAAAACTGTTTTTT.

This clone has only one observation. The chain carries TRBV11-2 and TRBJ2-2; 8 bases map to TRBD1. This CDR3 is 15 amino acids long. The germline gives CDR1 SGHAT, CDR2 FQNNGV. The J segment lost 2 bases and the V segment lost 5 bases, leaving 4 bases of the junction unmatched. This CDR3 reads CASSHGQGNTGELFF. CDR3 coding DNA: TGTGCCAGCAGCCACGGACAGGGAAACACCGGGGAGCTGTTTTTT.

This chain connects TRBV7-2 to TRBJ1-5; D is possibly TRBD1 (6 bases). Trimming cost V 4 bases and J 4 bases, with 8 bases left between them. In germline, CDR1 is SGHTA, CDR2 FQGNSA. This CDR3 is built from 13 residues. CDR3 protein: CASSYRVNQPQHF. For the CDR3, the DNA is TGTGCCAGCAGCTACAGGGTTAATCAGCCCCAGCATTTT. The full variable domain, rest sourced from reference TRBV7-2 and TRBJ1-5, is GAGVSQSPSNKVTEKGKDVELRCDPISGHTALYWYRQSLGQGLEFLIYFQGNSAPDKSGLPSDRFSAERTGGSVSTLTIQRTQQEDSAVYLCASSYRVNQPQHFGDGTRLSIL.

This clone has more than one count but fewer than ten. The chain combines TRBV5-4 with TRBJ2-5; TRBD1 aligns across 8 bases. Germline V gives CDR1 SGHNT, CDR2 YYREEE (reference sequence). CDR3 size: 12 residues. J gave up 4 bases and V 4 bases, and 0 bases lay outside the gene matches. The CDR3 loop is CASSGTGETQYF. DNA of the CDR3: TGTGCCAGCAGCGGGACAGGAGAGACCCAGTACTTC.

This clone was recorded a few times. This sequence joins TRBV5-1 and TRBJ1-4, with 9 bases aligning to TRBD1. The CDR3 runs to 16 residues. Unmatched junction bases numbered 6, after V lost 4 bases and J lost 2 bases. Germline V lookup: CDR1 SGHRS, CDR2 YFSETQ. CDR3 DNA sequence: TGCGCCAGCAGCCCCGGGACAGGGTTCACTAATGAAAAACTGTTTTTT. It codes for CASSPGTGFTNEKLFF.

This clone was counted only a few times. This chain uses TRBV18 with TRBJ2-7, with 11 bases lining up with TRBD2. The V gene's germline CDR1 is KGHSH and CDR2 LQKENI. Trimming at V came to 4 bases and at J to 0 bases, leaving 11 bases not matched to a gene. The CDR3 is 18 amino acids. CDR3 in DNA: TGTGCCAGCTCACGACGGGTAGCGGGGGGGCCGTTCTCCTACGAGCAGTACTTC. This encodes CASSRRVAGGPFSYEQYF. Supplemented by reference TRBV18 and TRBJ2-7, the full variable domain reads NAGVMQNPRHLVRRRGQEARLRCSPMKGHSHVYWYRQLPEEGLKFMVYLQKENIIDESGMPKERFSAEFPKEGPSILRIQQVVRGDSAAYFCASSRRVAGGPFSYEQYFGPGTRLTVT.

A few counts support this clone. The chain carries TRBV5-1 and TRBJ2-1; TRBD2 matches at 13 bases. Germline V gene sequence: CDR1 SGHRS, CDR2 YFSETQ. The J segment lost 6 bases and the V segment lost 0 bases, leaving 3 bases of the junction unmatched. The CDR3 runs to 16 residues. CDR3 residues: CASSLATSGRANEQFF. CDR3 bases: TGCGCCAGCAGCTTGGCCACTAGCGGGAGGGCCAATGAGCAGTTCTTC.

The V call is TRBV10-2, the J call TRBJ2-2; 12 positions match TRBD2. The CDR3 has 19 amino acids. Germline V gene lookup returns CDR1 WSHSY and CDR2 SAAADI. V was pared by 1 base and J by 0 bases, with 6 bases of the junction left unmatched. As DNA, the CDR3 is TGCGCCAGCAGTGAGTTTCGCACTAGCGGGAGGACGAACACCGGGGAGCTGTTTTTT. Translated: CASSEFRTSGRTNTGELFF.

This chain connects TRBV19 to TRBJ2-7; 7 positions agree with TRBD1. V gave up 4 bases and J gave up 6 bases; unmatched junction bases: 6. This CDR3 is 13 amino acids long. Germline CDR1 reads LNHDA; CDR2 reads SQIVND (reference sequence). The CDR3 region is CASSNTGDGEQYF. CDR3 in DNA: TGTGCCAGTAGTAATACAGGGGATGGCGAGCAGTACTTC.